This paragraph covers one T cell receptor (beta chain) sequence. Its antigen is unknown. This sample is drawn from a study of regulatory T cells in long-lasting Graves disease. Whole-study results and caveats: Newly diagnosed patients had higher TCR diversity than persistent Graves' patients did. TRBV28 was favored in persistent disease, as were TRBJ1-2 and TRBJ2-5.

Assembly of TCR beta libraries relied on iRepertoire HTBI primers together with Arm-PCR of CDR3 regions. TCRdb itself ran the multiplex PCR reads through MiXCR, one entry per CDR3 protein. The data show about 370,000 distinct CDR3 sequences, with about 16% seen just once and around a fifth held by the top ten. As to time point: newly diagnosed GD, antithyroid drugs for less than 3 months. The TCR library used RNA extracted from PBMCs. The CDR3 loop spans 15 amino acids. V was cut by 4 bases and J by 1 base, with 13 bases left in between. The germline CDR1 and CDR2 sequences are LGHDT and YNNKEL (reference sequence).

Material: peripheral blood mononuclear cells (PBMCs), obtained at new diagnosis, from a patient treated with antithyroid drugs. The TCR was taken from a female donor with Graves disease. V is TRBV3-1 and J is TRBJ1-1; D remains ambiguous. CDR3 bases: TGTGCCAGCAGCCGGGGTTCTTGGGGGAACACTGAAGCTTTCTTT. This encodes CASSRGSWGNTEAFF.